This entry is about one T cell receptor (beta chain). The antigen remains undetermined. Germline CDR1 is SGHDT and CDR2 is YYEEEE. Trimming took off 3 bases at V and 4 bases at J, with 11 bases between the two ends. The CDR3 has 14 amino acids. Cells designated naive CD8 were CD45RO-negative and were positively selected for CCR7, with terminally differentiated effector memory CD45RA+ cells excluded. Everyone who donated was a Caucasian adult who lived in Nashville, Tennessee. Data came from immunoSEQ multiplex PCR; TCRdb stores just in-frame clones and leaves some out. Of about 2 million clones listed, around 96% are singletons. The data originate from a study of shared clonotypes between healthy human individuals. Overall study: The cohort comprised a couple of women and a few men. Their ages spanned 18 to 49 years.

Study results and caveats: Sorted-subset samples were not fully sequenced, rarefaction indicated.

The chain joins TRBV5-6 to TRBJ2-1; D might be TRBD2 (5 bases). Sequencing was carried out using naive CD8+ T cells sorted from blood. The receptor was isolated from a man between 18 and 35 years old in good health. The CDR3 nucleotides are TGTGCCAGCAGCTACCTAGCCTCTTACAATGAGCAGTTCTTC. It specifies CASSYLASYNEQFF.